This TCR beta chain is drawn from a study of T cell repertoires in cytomegalovirus infection. Study details: TCR beta signatures that were public indicated CMV infection and matching HLA type.

TCRdb used MiXCR to reprocess the reads, holding one entry per CDR3 protein. The table shows about 200,000 distinct CDR3 sequences, with roughly 9.8% occurring only once. General study results and limits: HLA-C-restricted TCR beta clonotypes specific for CMV led the ex vivo response. Summed frequency of public TCR beta families distinguished CMV carriers with the relevant HLA.

V gave up 5 bases and J gave up 7 bases, with 17 bases separating them. The CDR3 loop spans 14 amino acids. The germline gives CDR1 LNHDA, CDR2 SQIVND (reference sequence). About this clonotype: Antigen specificity is unknown.

This chain links TRBV19 with TRBJ1-1; TRBD1 is a possible D gene (6 bases). Sequencing used PBMCs. The sequence was obtained from a human donor in good health (CMV status not recorded). Some clones in this sample may be carry-over from other donors' samples. In DNA, the CDR3 is TGTGCCAGTAGTTCCGGGACACAGAGGTTTGAAGCTTTCTTT. Translating it yields CASSSGTQRFEAFF.